These 19 T cell receptor beta chains originate from one sample sequenced in a study of response to subunit inactivated influenza vaccine. MiXCR, run by TCRdb on the RT-PCR reads, gives a single entry per CDR3 protein. The repertoire consists of about 520,000 distinct CDR3 sequences, with less than 30% occurring once and the leading ten covering 1.9%. The sequencing here drew on CD4+ T cells sorted from PBMCs, taken about 5 days after vaccination. The receptors originated from a man aged 50 to 60 who received an inactivated influenza vaccine.

The gene calls are TRBV7-2 and TRBJ2-2, with D hard to call. CDR1 and CDR2 from the germline V gene are SGHTA and FQGNSA. This CDR3 has 13 residues. V was cut by 3 bases and J by 7 bases, with 9 bases left in between. This CDR3 reads CASSFLVGGELFF. For the CDR3, the DNA is TGTGCCAGCAGCTTTCTGGTGGGCGGGGAGCTGTTTTTT.

This clonotype has only a few counts. The rearrangement links TRBV12-3 or TRBV12-4 to TRBJ2-7; 8 positions match TRBD1. V shed 6 bases, J shed 9 bases, and the junction held 13 bases outside the gene matches. The CDR3 loop spans 14 amino acids. The CDR3 nucleotides read TGTGCCAGCAGCCATGGACAGGGCCTAGGACGGCAGTACTTC. It codes for CASSHGQGLGRQYF.

The chain couples TRBV10-3 to TRBJ1-3; 12 bases are shared with TRBD1. J lost 3 bases, V lost 11 bases, and 11 bases had no gene match. Germline assignment: CDR1 ENHRY and CDR2 SYGVKD. The CDR3 contains 16 residues. The DNA for the CDR3 is TGTGCCTCTTCCGACCGGGACAGGGGGCGTGGAAACACCATATATTTT. Translated, it gives CASSDRDRGRGNTIYF.

The chain couples TRBV7-2 to TRBJ2-5; 7 bases are a match to TRBD1. From germline, CDR1 is SGHTA and CDR2 FQGNSA. CDR3 length equals 14 residues. V was clipped by 1 base and J by 7 bases; unmatched bases: 6. CDR3 coding DNA: TGTGCCAGCAGCTTAGGAGACAGGGCTTCGACCCAGTACTTC. Its translation is CASSLGDRASTQYF.

This clonotype showed up many times. The chain couples TRBV24-1 to TRBJ2-1; no firm D call. With 5 bases removed from V and 5 bases from J, the gap between germline ends came to 12 bases. CDR3 size: 14 residues. The V gene's germline CDR1 is KGHDR and CDR2 SFDVKD. The CDR3 DNA reads as TGTGCCACCAGTGCCGAAAGGGCAGACAATGAGCAGTTCTTC. Its translation: CATSAERADNEQFF.

There are a few counts of this clonotype. The rearrangement uses TRBV20-1 and TRBJ1-1; D is unresolved. In germline, CDR1 is DFQATT, CDR2 SNEGSKA (reference sequence). Trimming shortened V by 6 bases and J by 4 bases, and 12 bases separated the two germline ends. This CDR3 comprises 12 residues. As DNA, the CDR3 is TGCAGTGCCAAGTGGAAGGTCACTGAAGCTTTCTTT. Translating it yields CSAKWKVTEAFF.

The chain uses TRBV20-1 and TRBJ2-1; 7 bases are shared with TRBD1. The V and J ends lost 0 bases and 7 bases, in that order; junction bases with no gene match: 12. Germline V gene lookup returns CDR1 DFQATT and CDR2 SNEGSKA (reference sequence). The CDR3 runs 16 residues. In DNA form, the CDR3 reads TGCAGTGCTAGAGATCAGGTGGGACAGACCGGTAATGAGCAGTTCTTC. It encodes CSARDQVGQTGNEQFF.

This clonotype occurred many times. Relative to the germline gene, one junction end is altered; a read error may explain this. The rearrangement joins TRBV6-1 to TRBJ2-1; TRBD2 aligns across 12 bases. The length of the CDR3 is 14 residues. CDR1 MNHNS and CDR2 SASEGT come from the germline V gene. The CDR3 region is CASSEGLAGTEQFF. CDR3 DNA sequence: TGTGCCAGCAGCGAAGGACTAGCGGGAACTGAGCAGTTCTTC.

CDR3 nucleotide sequence: TGTGCCAGCAGCTTAGTGCGGACACCGGATGGCTACACCTTC. Its protein product is CASSLVRTPDGYTF. The chain couples TRBV7-2 to TRBJ1-2, with D possibly being TRBD1 (5 bases). Trimming took 1 base from V and 6 from J, leaving 12 bases between them. This CDR3 contains 14 residues. Germline V CDR1 and CDR2: SGHTA, FQGNSA. Complete variable domain (other parts from reference TRBV7-2 and TRBJ1-2): GAGVSQSPSNKVTEKGKDVELRCDPISGHTALYWYRQSLGQGLEFLIYFQGNSAPDKSGLPSDRFSAERTGGSVSTLTIQRTQQEDSAVYLCASSLVRTPDGYTFGSGTRLTVV.

The chain uses TRBV11-2 and TRBJ2-3; D not certain. The CDR3 has 14 residues. V was clipped by 5 bases and J by 7 bases, with 16 bases between them. Germline lookup yields CDR1 SGHAT and CDR2 FQNNGV. CDR3 loop: CASSATGPGNTQYF. DNA of the CDR3: TGTGCCAGCAGCGCCACCGGACCCGGAAATACGCAGTATTTT.

This sequence joins TRBV3-1 and TRBJ1-1, with D possibly matching TRBD1 (6 bases). The CDR3 loop spans 14 amino acids. The V end lost 6 bases, the J end lost 4 bases, and 15 bases lay between the germline ends. CDR1 and CDR2 from the germline V gene are LGHDT and YNNKEL (reference sequence). The CDR3 DNA follows: TGTGCCAGCAGGAGGGGGACAATAAGCACTGAAGCTTTCTTT. Encoded protein: CASRRGTISTEAFF.

This clonotype was found many times. The genes are TRBV7-9 and TRBJ2-7, with 8 nucleotides matching TRBD1. Germline trimming cut 8 bases from V and 3 bases from J; bases unmatched to any gene: 12. Per the germline V gene, CDR1 is SEHNR and CDR2 is FQNEAQ (reference sequence). The CDR3 sequence is 15 residues long. The CDR3 here is CASAQFRDRSYEQYF. CDR3 DNA: TGTGCCAGCGCACAATTCCGGGACAGGAGCTACGAGCAGTACTTC.

This clonotype was seen more than once but under ten times. The rearrangement links TRBV20-1 to TRBJ1-2, with 8 bases that match TRBD1. Germline V CDR1 and CDR2: DFQATT, SNEGSKA (reference sequence). Losses at the gene ends were 3 bases for V and 6 bases for J; bases not matched to a gene: 3. The CDR3 sequence is 12 residues long. CDR3 sequence reads: CSARTGVNGYTF. DNA of the CDR3: TGCAGTGCTAGGACAGGGGTGAATGGCTACACCTTC.

In this sample, this clonotype turned up a few times. The chain recombines TRBV20-1 with TRBJ2-1; 11 bases line up with TRBD2. In germline, CDR1 is DFQATT, CDR2 SNEGSKA (reference sequence). This CDR3 spans 17 amino acids. Germline trimming cut 2 bases from V and 0 bases from J; bases unmatched to any gene: 6. The CDR3 spells CSARRRLAGSSYNEQFF. CDR3 sequence (DNA): TGCAGTGCTAGAAGACGACTAGCGGGGAGCTCCTACAATGAGCAGTTCTTC.

The DNA for the CDR3 is TGTGCCAGCAGCTTTGACATCACCTACGAGCAGTACTTC. This translates into CASSFDITYEQYF. This chain joins TRBV5-6 and TRBJ2-7; D gene unclear. The germline CDR1 and CDR2 sequences are SGHDT and YYEEEE. V lost 2 bases and J lost 2, with 8 bases in between. The CDR3 has 13 residues.

V usage is TRBV24-1 and J usage is TRBJ1-5; D gene unclear. Germline-derived CDR1 and CDR2 are KGHDR and SFDVKD. This CDR3 is 12 amino acids long. The ends were cut back, 3 bases at V and 5 bases at J, with 4 bases in the middle. Written as DNA, the CDR3 is TGTGCCACCAGTGATAAGGATCAGCCCCAGCATTTT. Translating it yields CATSDKDQPQHF.

The rearrangement joins TRBV20-1 to TRBJ2-3, with 7 bases fitting TRBD1. There are 15 residues in the CDR3. Germline V CDR1 and CDR2: DFQATT, SNEGSKA (reference sequence). The ends lost 0 bases at V and 8 bases at J; junction bases unmatched: 11. CDR3 amino acids: CSARDGQAAPGTQYF. CDR3 bases: TGCAGTGCTAGAGACGGACAGGCAGCGCCGGGTACGCAGTATTTT.

This clonotype has more than one count but fewer than ten. V gene TRBV5-1 combines with J gene TRBJ2-7; 10 positions agree with TRBD2. V dropped 0 bases and J dropped 6; count of bases not matched to a gene: 6. The CDR3 has 15 amino acids. Per germline, CDR1 SGHRS and CDR2 YFSETQ. Here the CDR3 reads CASSLALAGGTEQYF. In nucleotides, the CDR3 is TGCGCCAGCAGCTTGGCATTAGCGGGAGGAACCGAGCAGTACTTC. The full variable domain, rest sourced from reference TRBV5-1 and TRBJ2-7, is KAGVTQTPRYLIKTRGQQVTLSCSPISGHRSVSWYQQTPGQGLQFLFEYFSETQRNKGNFPGRFSGRQFSNSRSEMNVSTLELGDSALYLCASSLALAGGTEQYFGPGTRLTVT.

V usage is TRBV20-1 and J usage is TRBJ2-7, with TRBD1 matching 9 bases. The CDR3 loop spans 13 amino acids. J was trimmed by 5 bases and V by 3 bases; bases with no gene match: 5. CDR1 DFQATT and CDR2 SNEGSKA come from the germline V gene (reference sequence). The CDR3 region has the DNA TGCAGTGCTAGCGAGGGACAGGGCGACGAGCAGTACTTC. Protein product: CSASEGQGDEQYF.